What follows is one TCR beta chain and its context. CDR1 and CDR2 (germline): SGHRS, YFSETQ. Trimming at V came to 0 bases and at J to 0 bases, leaving 6 bases not matched to a gene. The CDR3 is 17 residues long. This specimen belongs to a study of T-cell memory formation after mild COVID-19. Each CDR3 protein gets one entry after TCRdb re-called the 5' RACE reads with MiXCR. The table includes 35,000 to 55,000 distinct CDR3 sequences, 8% to 10% detected once. The chain is built from TRBV5-1 and TRBJ2-1, with 7 nucleotides matching TRBD1. The clonotype comes from an adult woman who had mild COVID-19 (a few samples of this study predate the infection). Cell type and time point are not known. Source material: PBMCs or a T cell subset sorted from them (not recorded which). The CDR3 sequence: CASSLVGDSSSYNEQFF. In DNA, the CDR3 is TGCGCCAGCAGCTTGGTGGGGGACAGCAGCTCCTACAATGAGCAGTTCTTC.